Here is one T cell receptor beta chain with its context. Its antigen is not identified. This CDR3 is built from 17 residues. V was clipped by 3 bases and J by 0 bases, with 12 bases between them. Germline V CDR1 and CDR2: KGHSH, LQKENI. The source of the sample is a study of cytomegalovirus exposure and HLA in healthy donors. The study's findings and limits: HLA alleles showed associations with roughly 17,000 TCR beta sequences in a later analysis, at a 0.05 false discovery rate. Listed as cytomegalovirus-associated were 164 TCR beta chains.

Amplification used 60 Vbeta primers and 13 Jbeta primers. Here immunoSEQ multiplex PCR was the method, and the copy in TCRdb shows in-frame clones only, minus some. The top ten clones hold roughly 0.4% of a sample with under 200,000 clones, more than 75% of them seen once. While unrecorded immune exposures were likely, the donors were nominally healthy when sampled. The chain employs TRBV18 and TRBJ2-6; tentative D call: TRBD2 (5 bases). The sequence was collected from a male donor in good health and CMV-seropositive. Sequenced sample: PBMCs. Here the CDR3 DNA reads TGTGCCAGCTCACCCGCGGGCGGGCCCTCTGGGGCCAACGTCCTGACTTTC. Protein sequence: CASSPAGGPSGANVLTF.